In its sample, the clone carrying this TCR beta chain was seen a few times. This CDR3 region has 14 residues. Per the germline V gene, CDR1 is LNHNV and CDR2 is YYDKDF (reference sequence). J lost 8 bases, V lost 1 base, and 5 bases had no gene match. The record originates from a study of T cells after yellow fever vaccination. TCRdb reprocessed the 5' RACE reads with MiXCR, giving one entry per CDR3 protein. The sample has 280,000 or so distinct CDR3 sequences, 7.5% to 9% seen once. The chain recombines TRBV15 with TRBJ2-1; 7 nucleotides align to TRBD1. The TCR originated in a man younger than 35 who received the YFV17D yellow fever vaccine. The sequencing here drew on CD4+ T cells sorted from PBMCs, taken 5 days after the yellow fever booster vaccination. DNA of the CDR3: TGTGCCACCAGCAGAGTGACAGGGAGTGATGAGCAGTTCTTC. Protein: CATSRVTGSDEQFF.